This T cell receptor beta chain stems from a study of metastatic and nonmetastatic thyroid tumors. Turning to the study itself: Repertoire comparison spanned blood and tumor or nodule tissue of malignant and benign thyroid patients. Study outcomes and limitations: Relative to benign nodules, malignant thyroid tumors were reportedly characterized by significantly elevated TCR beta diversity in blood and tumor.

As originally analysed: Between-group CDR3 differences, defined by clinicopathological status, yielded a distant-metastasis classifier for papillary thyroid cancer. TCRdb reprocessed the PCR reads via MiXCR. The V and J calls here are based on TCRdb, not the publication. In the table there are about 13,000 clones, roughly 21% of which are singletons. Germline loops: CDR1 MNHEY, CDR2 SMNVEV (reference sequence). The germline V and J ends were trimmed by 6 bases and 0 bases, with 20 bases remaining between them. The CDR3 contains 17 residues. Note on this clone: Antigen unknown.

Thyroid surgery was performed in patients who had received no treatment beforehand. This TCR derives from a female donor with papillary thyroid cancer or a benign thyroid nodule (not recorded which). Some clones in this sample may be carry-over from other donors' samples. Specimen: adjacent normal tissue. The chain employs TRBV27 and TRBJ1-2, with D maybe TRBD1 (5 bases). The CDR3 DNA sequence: TGTGCCAGCAGCCCTACGGCCAGGGTAGTAGCTAACTATGGCTACACCTTC. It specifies CASSPTARVVANYGYTF.